This entry is about one T cell receptor (beta chain). This clonotype is large (0.1 to 1%) in its sample. No antigen is known for it. Within one base of it there is no much larger clone, and no base qualities were kept. This sample stems from a study of T-cell reconstitution after alpha-beta-depleted transplantation in children (dated by TCRdb to 2016 to 2017). In the study overall: Using TCR repertoire profiling, the study followed T-cell immune reconstitution in a quantitative way in children after TCRalphabeta/CD19-depleted allogeneic hematopoietic cell transplantation. What the authors observed across the whole study: Over subsequent months, a decline in hyperexpanded clone frequencies was noted, and after one year, T-cell counts and TCRbeta diversity were mostly ascribed to newly produced T cells. In some patients, the high TCRbeta diversity seen at day 60 was put down to recipient T cells and intrathymic progenitors that had survived conditioning. About two months after transplant, the apparently early recovery of alphabetaT-cell counts reportedly depended on just several hundred clones that had expanded rapidly and came from non-depleted graft cells.

The time point label on this specimen signifies: day 60 (about 2 months) after transplantation. Explained via the paper, the treatment or condition label denotes: allogeneic hematopoietic cell transplantation with graft depleted of TCRalphabeta T cells and CD19 B cells. Transplant recipients were children who received TCRalphabeta/CD19-depleted allogeneic hematopoietic cell grafts. The protocol used for the library was PCR. The instrument given in TCRdb is Illumina HiSeq 2500. TCR libraries were prepared with molecular barcoding, using unique molecular identifiers to normalize TCRbeta repertoire quantification. The public reads were run again by TCRdb, first through fastp at Q25 and then through MiXCR, and only productive beta chains were kept. Every distinct CDR3 protein forms one entry, paired with its most common genes and DNA. This sample comprises approximately 17,000 distinct CDR3 sequences, roughly 8% of them detected only once. The ten most abundant clones make up 36% of the sample.

The starting material was PBMCs, mostly from graft donor cells, obtained 60 days after TCRalphabeta/CD19-depleted stem cell transplant. The clonotype originates from a boy younger than two who had a stem cell transplant for Wiskott-Aldrich syndrome, so the T cells may come from the graft donor.

The CDR3 region has the sequence CASSLRPNKGETQYF. The DNA is as follows: TGTGCCAGCAGCTTACGTCCCAATAAAGGGGAGACCCAGTACTTC. This receptor chain uses TRBV7-9 and TRBJ2-5, with the D gene too uncertain to name. Per the germline V gene (reference sequence), SEHNR is the CDR1 and FQNEAQ is the CDR2. Its CDR3 holds 15 amino acids, cysteine through phenylalanine. Left in the record is the CDR3 DNA by itself, 45 bases read in frame from the first base. Between the V and J ends, shortened by 2 bases and 5 bases respectively, the junction contains 15 bases.